The 29 T cell receptor beta chains listed next were all sequenced from one sample in a study of beta chain features in type 1 diabetes. Expressed TCRB transcripts got sequenced, as all isolated RNA was reverse transcribed. Sequencing used immunoSEQ multiplex PCR; TCRdb keeps in-frame clones, though not all of them. The sample contains roughly 290,000 clones, approximately 15% of which appear only once. These receptors have no known antigen. Findings and limits, study-wide: People with Type 1 diabetes carried modestly yet significantly shorter TCRB CDR3s in all four CD4+ subsets.

Sequences were obtained from naive CD4+ T cells from blood. Source of these receptors: a man aged 18-30 years with type 1 diabetes.

The chain carries TRBV30 and TRBJ1-3, with a possible D match to TRBD1 (5 bases). The V end lost 2 bases, the J end lost 7 bases, and 12 bases lay between the germline ends. The germline gives CDR1 GTSNPN, CDR2 SVGIG (reference sequence). This CDR3 contains 13 residues. CDR3 loop: CAWSPGGINTIYF. The CDR3 bases are TGTGCCTGGAGTCCCGGGGGAATCAACACCATATATTTT.

This clone was seen a few times. The chain joins TRBV28 to TRBJ1-2, with D possibly being TRBD1 (6 bases). Between the trimmed V and J ends, which lost 4 bases and 4 bases, there was a span of 10 bases. CDR1 is MDHEN and CDR2 is SYDVKM in the germline V gene. The CDR3 extends over 13 amino acids. The CDR3 DNA follows: TGTGCCAGCAGTTGGGGACACCTCTATGGCTACACCTTC. Translating gives CASSWGHLYGYTF.

This chain links TRBV4-1 with TRBJ2-2; the match to TRBD1 covers 10 bases. With V trimmed by 3 bases and J by 6 bases, 13 bases remained unmatched. The CDR3 runs 18 residues. Germline values: CDR1 MGHRA, CDR2 YSYEKL. The CDR3 here is CASSHDLRQGAAAGELFF. CDR3 DNA sequence: TGCGCCAGCAGCCATGATCTCAGACAGGGGGCGGCTGCCGGGGAGCTGTTTTTT.

This clone came up a few times. This rearrangement joins TRBV18 to TRBJ2-7; D unresolved. CDR1 KGHSH and CDR2 LQKENI come from the germline V gene. This CDR3 is 13 amino acids long. Trimming cost V 3 bases and J 0 bases, with 6 bases left between them. This chain's CDR3 is CASSPDTSYEQYF. The DNA for the CDR3 is TGTGCCAGCTCACCTGACACCTCCTACGAGCAGTACTTC.

This chain uses TRBV28 with TRBJ1-5, with TRBD1 identical over 7 bases. The CDR3 spans 16 residues. V lost 8 bases to trimming and J lost 1 base; unmatched junction nucleotides: 11. Per the germline V gene, CDR1 is MDHEN and CDR2 is SYDVKM. DNA for the CDR3: TGTGCCAGCTACCATTTGGACAGGTTAAGCAATCAGCCCCAGCATTTT. It specifies CASYHLDRLSNQPQHF. Full variable domain (outside the CDR3, taken from reference TRBV28 and TRBJ1-5): DVKVTQSSRYLVKRTGEKVFLECVQDMDHENMFWYRQDPGLGLRLIYFSYDVKMKEKGDIPEGYSVSREKKERFSLILESASTNQTSMYLCASYHLDRLSNQPQHFGDGTRLSIL.

This clone was recorded at least ten times. The chain recombines TRBV4-3 with TRBJ2-6; possibly TRBD1 for D (5 bases). Germline CDR1 reads LGHNA; CDR2 reads YSLEER. Trimming left V 2 bases short and J 1 base short, with 12 bases between. The CDR3 contains 17 residues. CDR3 bases: TGCGCCAGCAGCCAAAAGCAGGGTCGGTCTGGGGCCAACGTCCTGACTTTC. This codes for CASSQKQGRSGANVLTF.

The chain has TRBV7-2 and TRBJ2-1; the match to TRBD2 covers 10 bases. The CDR3 sequence is 16 residues long. V shed 0 bases, J shed 5 bases, and the junction held 4 bases outside the gene matches. The germline V gene has CDR1 SGHTA and CDR2 FQGNSA. CDR3: CASSLARLAGDNEQFF. DNA of the CDR3: TGTGCCAGCAGCTTAGCGCGTCTAGCGGGAGACAATGAGCAGTTCTTC.

This clone was seen only a few times. The V and J genes are TRBV11-2 and TRBJ2-3, with 8 bases identical to TRBD2. The V gene's germline CDR1 is SGHAT and CDR2 FQNNGV. This CDR3 is built from 16 residues. Trimming removed 4 bases from V and 2 bases from J; junction bases left unmatched: 8. CDR3 bases: TGTGCCAGCAGCTCACGGACTAGCCTCTACACAGATACGCAGTATTTT. Translating gives CASSSRTSLYTDTQYF.

The chain carries TRBV11-2 and TRBJ2-7, with 9 positions matching TRBD1. Looked up from germline, CDR1 is SGHAT and CDR2 is FQNNGV. The V gene end was trimmed by 6 bases and the J gene end by 4 bases; junction bases not matched to a gene: 10. CDR3 size: 15 residues. CDR3 region: CASRAGTGSIYEQYF. The CDR3 DNA is TGTGCCAGCAGAGCCGGGACAGGGTCGATTTACGAGCAGTACTTC.

This sequence joins TRBV9 and TRBJ2-3; maybe TRBD1 (6 bases). V was shortened by 3 bases and J by 1 base, with 21 bases between the two germline ends. Germline CDR1 and CDR2: SGDLS and YYNGEE. The CDR3 is 18 amino acids. CDR3 sequence: CASSDSAGAGTGTDTQYF. The CDR3 bases are TGTGCCAGCAGCGATTCTGCAGGGGCCGGCACCGGCACAGATACGCAGTATTTT.

The chain links TRBV30 to TRBJ2-1; 12 bases fit TRBD2. With V trimmed by 2 bases and J by 7 bases, 6 bases remained unmatched. This CDR3 is 15 amino acids long. Germline V gene lookup returns CDR1 GTSNPN and CDR2 SVGIG (reference sequence). The CDR3 sequence: CAWSPLAGGRNEQFF. The DNA for the CDR3 is TGTGCCTGGAGTCCTCTAGCGGGGGGGCGTAATGAGCAGTTCTTC.

The chain is built from TRBV5-1 and TRBJ2-5, with a tentative D call TRBD1 (5 bases). Germline V gene sequence: CDR1 SGHRS, CDR2 YFSETQ. The V end was cut by 1 base, the J end by 7 bases, with 14 bases between. This CDR3 is 14 amino acids long. This CDR3 reads CASSLTTAYATQYF. For the CDR3, the DNA is TGCGCCAGCAGCTTGACGACAGCGTACGCGACCCAGTACTTC.

Only one count was recorded for this clone. The chain has TRBV18 and TRBJ1-1; D is ambiguous. The CDR3 length is 14 residues. Germline V lookup: CDR1 KGHSH, CDR2 LQKENI. Trimming took 3 bases from V and 3 from J, leaving 11 bases between them. The chain's CDR3 is CASSPRASDTEAFF. The CDR3 bases are TGTGCCAGCTCACCGCGTGCATCGGACACTGAAGCTTTCTTT.

This clone was detected only a few times. J is TRBJ2-2 and V is TRBV9; 10 nucleotides align to TRBD2. Germline V CDR1 and CDR2: SGDLS, YYNGEE. CDR3 length equals 16 residues. The J segment lost 3 bases and the V segment lost 1 base, leaving 3 bases of the junction unmatched. CDR3 bases: TGTGCCAGCAGCGTAATAAGCGGGAGGGACACCGGGGAGCTGTTTTTT. The encoded protein is CASSVISGRDTGELFF. Combining the CDR3 with reference TRBV9 and TRBJ2-2 gives the whole variable domain DSGVTQTPKHLITATGQRVTLRCSPRSGDLSVYWYQQSLDQGLQFLIQYYNGEERAKGNILERFSAQQFPDLHSELNLSSLELGDSALYFCASSVISGRDTGELFFGEGSRLTVL.

This chain connects TRBV7-2 to TRBJ2-7, with TRBD1 matching over 7 bases. Looked up from germline, CDR1 is SGHTA and CDR2 is FQGNSA. The CDR3 has 15 residues. The V and J ends lost 4 bases and 2 bases, in that order; junction bases with no gene match: 8. The DNA for the CDR3 is TGTGCCAGCAGCTCCCGGACAGGCTCCCCCTACGAGCAGTACTTC. Its protein product is CASSSRTGSPYEQYF.

CDR3 in amino acids: CASSLKWSGFQETQYF. DNA of the CDR3: TGCGCCAGCAGCTTGAAGTGGTCAGGCTTCCAAGAGACCCAGTACTTC. This sequence joins TRBV5-1 and TRBJ2-5; D not certain. Germline loops: CDR1 SGHRS, CDR2 YFSETQ. V was trimmed by 1 base and J by 1 base, leaving 14 bases between them. There are 16 residues in the CDR3.

This sequence joins TRBV2 and TRBJ2-1; the match to TRBD2 covers 9 bases. Per the germline V gene, CDR1 is SNHLY and CDR2 is FYNNEI. The CDR3 covers 18 residues. V dropped 8 bases and J dropped 0; count of bases not matched to a gene: 14. The CDR3 protein is CASPRRGSGGSSYNEQFF. The CDR3 DNA reads TGTGCCAGCCCCCGGAGGGGTAGCGGGGGATCCTCCTACAATGAGCAGTTCTTC.

The chain couples TRBV30 to TRBJ2-1, with TRBD1 matching 7 bases. CDR3 size: 13 residues. V lost 1 base, J lost 8 bases, and 5 bases stayed unmatched. The germline CDR1 and CDR2 sequences are GTSNPN and SVGIG (reference sequence). CDR3 bases: TGTGCCTGGAGTGCTGACAGGGTTGATGAGCAGTTCTTC. Its protein product is CAWSADRVDEQFF.

This chain connects TRBV10-3 to TRBJ2-1; TRBD1 agrees at 10 bases. V was clipped by 4 bases and J by 7 bases; unmatched bases: 1. This CDR3 region has 13 residues. The V gene's germline CDR1 is ENHRY and CDR2 SYGVKD. The CDR3 loop reads CAISGGQGNEQFF. The CDR3 region has the DNA TGTGCCATCAGTGGGGGACAGGGGAATGAGCAGTTCTTC.

The chain employs TRBV5-4 and TRBJ2-7, with D possibly being TRBD1 (6 bases). With 4 bases removed from V and 4 bases from J, the gap between germline ends came to 12 bases. Germline CDR1 and CDR2: SGHNT and YYREEE (reference sequence). CDR3 length: 13 residues. The CDR3 bases are TGTGCCAGCAGCCCGTGGGGGCAGTACGAGCAGTACTTC. Translated, it gives CASSPWGQYEQYF.

The genes are TRBV9 and TRBJ2-1; 12 bases fit TRBD2. With V trimmed by 3 bases and J by 5 bases, 3 bases remained unmatched. CDR3 size: 15 residues. The germline gives CDR1 SGDLS, CDR2 YYNGEE. Written as DNA, the CDR3 is TGTGCCAGCAGCGCCCGGACTAGCGGGGACAATGAGCAGTTCTTC. This encodes CASSARTSGDNEQFF.

This rearrangement joins TRBV18 to TRBJ1-2, with D uncertain. The CDR3 length is 14 residues. The germline V gene has CDR1 KGHSH and CDR2 LQKENI. The V end was cut by 2 bases, the J end by 2 bases, with 9 bases between. Here the CDR3 reads CASSPTTENYGYTF. CDR3 DNA: TGTGCCAGCTCACCAACGACGGAGAACTATGGCTACACCTTC.

The chain carries TRBV28 and TRBJ2-7; TRBD2 matches 11 bases. The CDR3 is 15 amino acids. CDR1 is MDHEN and CDR2 is SYDVKM in the germline V gene. V trimming: 4 bases; J trimming: 3 bases; junction bases outside the gene matches: 5. CDR3 residues: CASSSPSGRIYEQYF. The CDR3 DNA is TGTGCCAGCAGTTCCCCTAGCGGGAGGATCTACGAGCAGTACTTC. Supplemented by reference TRBV28 and TRBJ2-7, the full variable domain reads DVKVTQSSRYLVKRTGEKVFLECVQDMDHENMFWYRQDPGLGLRLIYFSYDVKMKEKGDIPEGYSVSREKKERFSLILESASTNQTSMYLCASSSPSGRIYEQYFGPGTRLTVT.

The chain couples TRBV6-1 to TRBJ1-2, with D hard to call. This CDR3 region has 12 residues. V was trimmed by 0 bases and J by 5 bases, leaving 4 bases between them. Per the germline V gene, CDR1 is MNHNS and CDR2 is SASEGT. The CDR3 DNA is TGTGCCAGCAGTGAAGCGAGTTATGGCTACACCTTC. This codes for CASSEASYGYTF.

Only a few counts were recorded for this clone. The genes are TRBV28 and TRBJ2-3, with a possible D match to TRBD1 (6 bases). V lost 6 bases and J lost 6, with 19 bases in between. The CDR3 length is 15 residues. From germline, CDR1 is MDHEN and CDR2 SYDVKM. The CDR3 nucleotides read TGTGCCAGCAGCCTCGGGATGGGGGCGGGCGATACGCAGTATTTT. It codes for CASSLGMGAGDTQYF.

The rearrangement links TRBV2 to TRBJ2-3; 7 nucleotides match TRBD1. J lost 6 bases, V lost 11 bases, and 8 bases had no gene match. The CDR3 covers 12 residues. Per germline, CDR1 SNHLY and CDR2 FYNNEI. The CDR3 loop reads CAGQVPWDTQYF. CDR3 nucleotide sequence: TGTGCCGGACAGGTCCCGTGGGATACGCAGTATTTT.

This rearrangement joins TRBV28 to TRBJ2-7; 7 nucleotides align to TRBD1. This CDR3 comprises 16 residues. CDR1 and CDR2 from the germline V gene are MDHEN and SYDVKM. V shed 5 bases, J shed 2 bases, and the junction held 12 bases outside the gene matches. The CDR3 region has the DNA TGTGCCAGCAGTGTCCCGGACAGGCGAAGAACCTACGAGCAGTACTTC. Amino acids: CASSVPDRRRTYEQYF.

The rearrangement links TRBV7-9 to TRBJ2-5, with D perhaps matching TRBD2 (5 bases). The CDR3 covers 15 residues. V was shortened by 1 base and J by 2 bases, with 11 bases between the two germline ends. Germline CDR1 SEHNR, CDR2 FQNEAQ (reference sequence). This CDR3 reads CASSLDRRNQETQYF. The CDR3 nucleotides read TGTGCCAGCAGCTTAGATCGGAGGAATCAAGAGACCCAGTACTTC.

V usage is TRBV7-2 and J usage is TRBJ2-3; D unresolved. Germline CDR1 SGHTA, CDR2 FQGNSA. The CDR3 is 15 amino acids. Trimming took 2 bases from V and 1 from J, leaving 10 bases between them. The CDR3 DNA is TGTGCCAGCAGCTTAAACAGATGGGGCACAGATACGCAGTATTTT. Protein product: CASSLNRWGTDTQYF.